A selection of T cell receptor beta chains follows, all from one sample in a study of cytomegalovirus exposure and HLA in healthy donors. Sequencing was performed with immunoSEQ multiplex PCR; in TCRdb, only in-frame clones are kept and a portion is missing. Counted here are 300,000 to 350,000 clones, over 75% occurring once; the ten biggest clones make up about 0.96%. Sequenced input: PBMCs. All receptors come from a man aged 30 to 45 in good health and CMV-seronegative. The CDR3 runs from the conserved cysteine through the conserved F or W. Each record gives: J gene, clone size, D gene, CDR3 length, V gene, CDR3 DNA, CDR3 protein. A D gene is named only where the DNA matches it firmly. Clone size is given for some rows only: seen once, a few or many times, or a class if the clone is expanded.

J: TRBJ1-2
size: NA
D: NA
length: 15
V: TRBV21-1
DNA: TGTGCCAGCACCCCACCTGACGGACAGCGAGTTGGCTACACCTTC
CDR3: CASTPPDGQRVGYTF

J: TRBJ2-5
size: NA
D: NA
length: 14
V: TRBV5-4
DNA: TGTGCCAGCAGCCTCCCTTCTCCCCAAGAGACCCAGTACTTC
CDR3: CASSLPSPQETQYF

J: TRBJ2-2
size: NA
D: NA
length: 13
V: TRBV5-1
DNA: TGCGCCAGCAGCTTGGCGGGCACCGGGGAGCTGTTTTTT
CDR3: CASSLAGTGELFF

J: TRBJ2-3
size: NA
D: NA
length: 18
V: TRBV15
DNA: TGTGCCACCAGCAGAGATCTCCTCGGACAGTCTAGCACAGATACGCAGTATTTT
CDR3: CATSRDLLGQSSTDTQYF

J: TRBJ1-2
size: NA
D: NA
length: 16
V: TRBV4-1
DNA: TGCGCCAGCAGCCAAGAATCTTATTTATCTAACTATGGCTACACCTTC
CDR3: CASSQESYLSNYGYTF

J: TRBJ1-2
size: NA
D: TRBD1
length: 13
V: TRBV2
DNA: TGTGCCAGCACTCAAGGGACAGGGTATGGCTACACCTTC
CDR3: CASTQGTGYGYTF

J: TRBJ1-5
size: NA
D: NA
length: 15
V: TRBV19
DNA: TGTGCCAGTAGTTGGGCAGGGAATAGCAATCAGCCCCAGCATTTT
CDR3: CASSWAGNSNQPQHF

J: TRBJ1-5
size: NA
D: NA
length: 15
V: TRBV19
DNA: TGTGCCAGTATTGGTGGCAGGGGACAAGGGCAGCCCCAGCATTTT
CDR3: CASIGGRGQGQPQHF

J: TRBJ2-5
size: NA
D: NA
length: 15
V: TRBV21-1
DNA: TGTGCCAGCAGCAAGTCGGCCAGGGGGCTGGAGACCCAGTACTTC
CDR3: CASSKSARGLETQYF

J: TRBJ1-5
size: NA
D: NA
length: 15
V: TRBV4-1
DNA: TGCGCCAGCAGCCAGGACATGGTTAGCAATCAGCCCCAGCATTTT
CDR3: CASSQDMVSNQPQHF

J: TRBJ2-7
size: few
D: TRBD1
length: 14
V: TRBV11-1
DNA: TGTGCCAGCAGCCAAGAGACAGGGTCCTACGAGCAGTACTTC
CDR3: CASSQETGSYEQYF

J: TRBJ2-7
size: NA
D: TRBD1
length: 16
V: TRBV6-6
DNA: TGTGCCAGCAGGCCATCGGACAGGGGGATCTCCTACGAGCAGTACTTC
CDR3: CASRPSDRGISYEQYF

J: TRBJ1-3
size: once
D: NA
length: 14
V: TRBV5-1
DNA: TGCGCCAGCAGCTTTGGGGGCACTGGAAACACCATATATTTT
CDR3: CASSFGGTGNTIYF

J: TRBJ2-5
size: NA
D: TRBD1
length: 14
V: TRBV6-5
DNA: TGTGCCAGCAGTGACGGGACAGTACAAGAGACCCAGTACTTC
CDR3: CASSDGTVQETQYF

J: TRBJ2-2
size: NA
D: NA
length: 16
V: TRBV19
DNA: TGTGCCAGTAGTCCCGGCCCCGCGGACACAACCGGGGAGCTGTTTTTT
CDR3: CASSPGPADTTGELFF

J: TRBJ2-5
size: NA
D: TRBD1
length: 17
V: TRBV27
DNA: TGTGCCAGCAGCACCCGGGACAGGGGGCGCGTACAAGAGACCCAGTACTTC
CDR3: CASSTRDRGRVQETQYF

J: TRBJ2-3
size: NA
D: NA
length: 12
V: TRBV2
DNA: TGTGCCAGCAGTGACAATCCAGATACGCAGTATTTT
CDR3: CASSDNPDTQYF

J: TRBJ2-7
size: NA
D: TRBD1
length: 15
V: TRBV7-9
DNA: TGTGCCAGCAGCTCGCCGGGACAGGGGTTCCACGAGCAGTACTTC
CDR3: CASSSPGQGFHEQYF

J: TRBJ2-1
size: NA
D: TRBD1
length: 18
V: TRBV5-4
DNA: TGTGCCAGCAGCTTCGAGTTATTACAGGGGGCCTTTAGGAATGAGCAGTTCTTC
CDR3: CASSFELLQGAFRNEQFF

J: TRBJ2-7
size: NA
D: NA
length: 15
V: TRBV19
DNA: TGTGCCAGTAGTTATGGCAGGGGTGCTGGATACGAGCAGTACTTC
CDR3: CASSYGRGAGYEQYF

J: TRBJ2-1
size: NA
D: TRBD2
length: 17
V: TRBV29-1
DNA: TGCAGCGTTGGTTCGGGACTAGCGGGGGGGAACTACAATGAGCAGTTCTTC
CDR3: CSVGSGLAGGNYNEQFF

J: TRBJ1-3
size: NA
D: TRBD1
length: 14
V: TRBV6-1
DNA: TGTGCCAGCAGTGGGACAGGGTACGGAAACACCATATATTTT
CDR3: CASSGTGYGNTIYF

J: TRBJ1-6
size: NA
D: NA
length: 15
V: TRBV5-1
DNA: TGCGCCAGCAGCTTGGGGCAGGGCTATAATTCACCCCTCCACTTT
CDR3: CASSLGQGYNSPLHF

J: TRBJ1-4
size: NA
D: NA
length: 14
V: TRBV6-5
DNA: TGTGCCAGCAGTCCCCGGACAGAGAATGAAAAACTGTTTTTT
CDR3: CASSPRTENEKLFF

J: TRBJ1-3
size: NA
D: NA
length: 14
V: TRBV19
DNA: TGTGCCAGTAGTAGGGGAGGCTCTGGAAACACCATATATTTT
CDR3: CASSRGGSGNTIYF

J: TRBJ2-7
size: NA
D: NA
length: 13
V: TRBV10-3
DNA: TGTGCCATCTGGGCAGGGGCTTTTGGCGAGCAGTACTTC
CDR3: CAIWAGAFGEQYF

J: TRBJ1-2
size: NA
D: NA
length: 15
V: TRBV27
DNA: TGTGCCAGCAGTTTGGACAGCTACTTTAACTATGGCTACACCTTC
CDR3: CASSLDSYFNYGYTF

J: TRBJ1-6
size: few
D: NA
length: 13
V: TRBV30
DNA: TGTGCCTGGATGCGCTCCTATAATTCACCCCTCCACTTT
CDR3: CAWMRSYNSPLHF

J: TRBJ2-5
size: NA
D: TRBD2
length: 14
V: TRBV6-4
DNA: TGTGCCAGGCTAGCGGGGGGGTACCAAGAGACCCAGTACTTC
CDR3: CARLAGGYQETQYF

J: TRBJ2-5
size: NA
D: NA
length: 16
V: TRBV2
DNA: TGTGCCAGCACCTCGACTGGGTCCCACGGTTCAGAGACCCAGTACTTC
CDR3: CASTSTGSHGSETQYF

J: TRBJ2-7
size: NA
D: TRBD1
length: 19
V: TRBV7-2
DNA: TGTGCCAGCAGCTCTTACCCGGGACAGGGTTTTTTGAATCGGTACGAGCAGTACTTC
CDR3: CASSSYPGQGFLNRYEQYF

J: TRBJ2-2
size: NA
D: NA
length: 16
V: TRBV7-9
DNA: TGTGCCAGCAGGTCTGGGGCAGGGGAGCGGACCGGGGAGCTGTTTTTT
CDR3: CASRSGAGERTGELFF

J: TRBJ2-6
size: few
D: NA
length: 15
V: TRBV10-1
DNA: TGCGCCAGCAGTGAAGGACAGCCTGGGGCCAACGTCCTGACTTTC
CDR3: CASSEGQPGANVLTF

J: TRBJ1-2
size: NA
D: TRBD1
length: 12
V: TRBV6-1
DNA: TGTGCCAGCAGTGAAAGGCGGCAGGGGGCCGCCTTC
CDR3: CASSERRQGAAF

J: TRBJ2-2
size: NA
D: TRBD1
length: 15
V: TRBV7-7
DNA: TGTGCCAGCAGCCGTATCACAGGGGTCATCGGGGAGCTGTTTTTT
CDR3: CASSRITGVIGELFF

J: TRBJ2-3
size: few
D: NA
length: 12
V: TRBV4-2
DNA: TGTGCCAGCAGCCGGACTCGAGATACGCAGTATTTT
CDR3: CASSRTRDTQYF

J: TRBJ2-7
size: NA
D: TRBD1
length: 14
V: TRBV15
DNA: TGTGCCACCAGCAGAGGAGGGACAGGGGTCGAGCAGTACTTC
CDR3: CATSRGGTGVEQYF

J: TRBJ1-1
size: NA
D: NA
length: 14
V: TRBV18
DNA: TGTGCCAGCTCACCATCCGGGTTTGGGACTGAAGCTTTCTTT
CDR3: CASSPSGFGTEAFF

J: TRBJ2-1
size: once
D: NA
length: 15
V: TRBV15
DNA: TGTGCCACCAGCGGTCGGGATAACGCTTGGGATGAGCAGTTCTTC
CDR3: CATSGRDNAWDEQFF

J: TRBJ1-1
size: NA
D: NA
length: 13
V: TRBV5-4
DNA: TGTGCCAGCAGCTTAGCTCTTGACATCGAAGCTTTCTTT
CDR3: CASSLALDIEAFF

J: TRBJ1-2
size: NA
D: TRBD1
length: 19
V: TRBV14
DNA: TGTGCCAGCAGCCAAATCCCCCTACGGACAGGAATCTTCAACTATGGCTACACCTTC
CDR3: CASSQIPLRTGIFNYGYTF

J: TRBJ2-3
size: NA
D: NA
length: 15
V: TRBV7-6
DNA: TGTGCCAGCAGCCAGGGTCTCCCAAGCACAGATACGCAGTATTTT
CDR3: CASSQGLPSTDTQYF

J: TRBJ2-1
size: NA
D: TRBD2
length: 17
V: TRBV29-1
DNA: TGCAGCGTTGAACTAGCGGGGGGCCAGAGCTCCTACAATGAGCAGTTCTTC
CDR3: CSVELAGGQSSYNEQFF

J: TRBJ1-2
size: NA
D: NA
length: 15
V: TRBV2
DNA: TGTGCCAGCAGTGCGGAGGGTGGGGTTGGGTATGGCTACACCTTC
CDR3: CASSAEGGVGYGYTF

J: TRBJ2-3
size: NA
D: TRBD1
length: 14
V: TRBV7-9
DNA: TGTGCCAGCAGGTGGGACAGGAGCACAGATACGCAGTATTTT
CDR3: CASRWDRSTDTQYF

J: TRBJ2-7
size: once
D: NA
length: 14
V: TRBV19
DNA: TGTGCCAGTAGTATGTCGGGGTATCCATACGAGCAGTACTTC
CDR3: CASSMSGYPYEQYF

J: TRBJ2-1
size: NA
D: NA
length: 15
V: TRBV5-1
DNA: TGCGCCAGCAGCTTTAGCGGTAACTTCTACAATGAGCAGTTCTTC
CDR3: CASSFSGNFYNEQFF

J: TRBJ1-1
size: NA
D: NA
length: 15
V: TRBV4-1
DNA: TGCGCCAGCAGCCAGGATTGGGGGGGAAGCACTGAAGCTTTCTTT
CDR3: CASSQDWGGSTEAFF

J: TRBJ1-2
size: few
D: TRBD1
length: 13
V: TRBV6-6
DNA: TGTGCCAGCAGCCCAACAGGGGACTATGGCTACACCTTC
CDR3: CASSPTGDYGYTF

J: TRBJ1-6
size: NA
D: NA
length: 14
V: TRBV14
DNA: TGTGCCAGCAGCCGAGGGACATATAATTCACCCCTCCACTTT
CDR3: CASSRGTYNSPLHF

J: TRBJ1-1
size: NA
D: NA
length: 16
V: TRBV19
DNA: TGTGCCAGTAGTCCTCTACAGGCTCGGATGAACACTGAAGCTTTCTTT
CDR3: CASSPLQARMNTEAFF

J: TRBJ2-2
size: NA
D: NA
length: 14
V: TRBV2
DNA: TGTGCCAGCAGTTATGACACGAACACCGGGGAGCTGTTTTTT
CDR3: CASSYDTNTGELFF

J: TRBJ1-4
size: NA
D: TRBD1
length: 12
V: TRBV10-2
DNA: TGCGCCAGCAGCAAGACAGGGGCGAAACTGTTTTTT
CDR3: CASSKTGAKLFF

J: TRBJ2-3
size: NA
D: NA
length: 13
V: TRBV5-6
DNA: TGTGCCAGCAGCTTGGTTGGTCAGGGAAGGGAATATTTT
CDR3: CASSLVGQGREYF

J: TRBJ1-1
size: NA
D: TRBD1
length: 15
V: TRBV7-9
DNA: TGTGCCAGCAGCCCTCGGGACAGGGCTAAGAATGAAGCTTTCTTT
CDR3: CASSPRDRAKNEAFF

J: TRBJ2-1
size: NA
D: NA
length: 15
V: TRBV7-9
DNA: TGTGCCAGCAGCTTAGCAGGGGGACCCTACAATGAGCAGTTCTTC
CDR3: CASSLAGGPYNEQFF

J: TRBJ2-7
size: NA
D: NA
length: 13
V: TRBV7-9
DNA: TGTGCCAGCAGCGCTCCGGGACACTACGAGCAGTACTTC
CDR3: CASSAPGHYEQYF

J: TRBJ2-7
size: NA
D: TRBD1
length: 14
V: TRBV19
DNA: TGTGCCAGTAGTATGGGACAGATCTCCTACGAGCAGTACTTC
CDR3: CASSMGQISYEQYF